What follows are 30 T cell receptor beta chains derived from one specimen sequenced in a study of blood T cell repertoires in COVID-19 (dated by TCRdb to the early 2020s). The library relied on the immunoSEQ multiplex PCR assay. Imported from immuneACCESS, the table was reduced by TCRdb to in-frame sequences with V and J called. These copies leave out some clones; in studies compared against another copy, an unresolved V gene accounts for under half, and the cause of the remainder is not known. This sample is represented by 95,000 to 150,000 clones; 82% of them were singletons. The ten largest account for 9.5% to 13% of the sample. Sequencing was performed on peripheral blood. Receptors were obtained from a human donor in a cohort sampled during active COVID-19.

Only one count was recorded for this clone. The chain uses TRBV10-3 and TRBJ2-3, with TRBD2 identical over 10 bases. This CDR3 comprises 16 residues. Germline CDR1 is ENHRY and CDR2 is SYGVKD. Trimming removed 3 bases from V and 0 bases from J; junction bases left unmatched: 3. The CDR3 loop reads CAISEERGGSTDTQYF. The CDR3, as DNA: TGTGCCATCAGTGAAGAGCGGGGGGGCAGCACAGATACGCAGTATTTT.

Comments on this clone: An end of the junction does not agree with germline; a read error may underlie this. The CDR3 is CASSPGTGALVF. The CDR3 nucleotides are TGTGCCAGCAGCCCCGGGACAGGGGCCCTGGTGTTT. The chain combines TRBV5-6 with TRBJ1-1; 10 bases fit TRBD1. Looked up from germline, CDR1 is SGHDT and CDR2 is YYEEEE. The CDR3 consists of 12 residues.

The rearrangement uses TRBV6-6 and TRBJ2-7, with D perhaps matching TRBD1 (5 bases). Germline V gene data show CDR1 as MNHNY and CDR2 as SVGAGI (reference sequence). V lost 6 bases, J lost 1 base, and 13 bases lay in between. The CDR3 spans 14 residues. The CDR3 sequence: CASRGQGSSYEQYF. The CDR3 coding sequence is TGTGCCAGCAGAGGCCAGGGTTCATCCTACGAGCAGTACTTC.

The rearrangement joins TRBV7-2 to TRBJ1-2, with D possibly being TRBD1 (5 bases). Trimming stripped 2 bases from V and 8 bases from J, with 15 bases between. The CDR3 loop spans 14 amino acids. In germline, CDR1 is SGHTA, CDR2 FQGNSA. CDR3 protein: CASSLSWQGGGYTF. The CDR3 coding sequence is TGTGCCAGCAGCTTATCTTGGCAGGGCGGAGGCTACACCTTC.

The chain links TRBV4-1 to TRBJ2-3; 7 bases are shared with TRBD1. The V and J ends lost 1 base and 1 base, in that order; junction bases with no gene match: 5. The CDR3 extends over 16 amino acids. The germline V gene has CDR1 MGHRA and CDR2 YSYEKL. This CDR3 reads CASSQGYRGGTDTQYF. The CDR3, as DNA: TGCGCCAGCAGCCAAGGCTACAGGGGAGGCACAGATACGCAGTATTTT.

The V gene is TRBV2, the J gene TRBJ1-1; 7 bases line up with TRBD1. CDR3 length: 11 amino acids. Per germline, CDR1 SNHLY and CDR2 FYNNEI. V trimming: 6 bases; J trimming: 7 bases; junction bases outside the gene matches: 2. The CDR3 DNA is TGTGCCAGCAGGGGGGACAGTGAAGCTTTCTTT. Protein product: CASRGDSEAFF.

This chain joins TRBV3-1 (or the pseudogene TRBV3-2) and TRBJ1-6; weak D call: TRBD1 (5 bases). Germline V lookup: CDR1 LGHDT, CDR2 YNNKEL (reference sequence). Deletions cut 4 bases from V and 6 bases from J, with 13 bases between. The CDR3 has 15 amino acids. CDR3 residues: CASSRDGGINSPLHF. CDR3 in DNA: TGTGCCAGCAGCCGCGACGGGGGGATTAATTCACCCCTCCACTTT.

This clone came up a few times. The chain links TRBV5-1 to TRBJ1-1, with D perhaps TRBD1 (5 bases). Germline loops: CDR1 SGHRS, CDR2 YFSETQ. The V gene lost 6 bases and the J gene lost 0 bases, with 12 bases spanning the gap. This CDR3 comprises 14 residues. CDR3 nucleotide sequence: TGCGCCAGCACGGAGGGACGCATGAACACTGAAGCTTTCTTT. This sequence encodes CASTEGRMNTEAFF.

This rearrangement joins TRBV4-2 to TRBJ2-1; D is perhaps TRBD2 (7 bases). Trimming stripped 4 bases from V and 9 bases from J, with 16 bases between. The CDR3 loop spans 14 amino acids. CDR1 and CDR2 from the germline V gene are LGHNA and YNFKEQ. CDR3 sequence reads: CASSREGGSGEQFF. In DNA, the CDR3 is TGTGCCAGCAGCCGGGAGGGGGGGTCGGGTGAGCAGTTCTTC.

The chain recombines TRBV19 with TRBJ1-6; 9 nucleotides agree with TRBD1. The junction had 5 bases not matched to a gene; V was cut back by 6 bases and J by 5 bases. The CDR3 contains 15 residues. Per germline, CDR1 LNHDA and CDR2 SQIVND (reference sequence). CDR3 in DNA: TGTGCCAGTAGGCCAGGGACAGGGAATAATTCACCCCTCCACTTT. It is translated as CASRPGTGNNSPLHF.

This sequence joins TRBV19 and TRBJ2-7, with TRBD1 matching 8 bases. Germline loops: CDR1 LNHDA, CDR2 SQIVND (reference sequence). The CDR3 is 15 amino acids. Germline trimming cut 1 base from V and 2 bases from J; bases unmatched to any gene: 4. CDR3 sequence: CASSIGQGNAYEQYF. The CDR3 coding sequence is TGTGCCAGTAGTATAGGACAGGGGAATGCCTACGAGCAGTACTTC.

The CDR3 loop reads CASSSLGQGALGAFF. The CDR3 nucleotides read TGTGCCAGCAGCTCTCTGGGACAGGGGGCTTTAGGGGCTTTCTTT. The chain carries TRBV7-2 and TRBJ1-1, with TRBD1 matching 12 bases. Looked up from germline, CDR1 is SGHTA and CDR2 is FQGNSA. The V segment lost 4 bases and the J segment 11 bases; nucleotides outside the gene matches: 11. The CDR3 loop spans 15 amino acids.

This chain links TRBV3-1 (or the pseudogene TRBV3-2) with TRBJ2-5; D not resolved. CDR1 and CDR2 from the germline V gene are LGHDT and YNNKEL (reference sequence). This CDR3 has 12 amino acids. V was trimmed by 0 bases and J by 5 bases, leaving 4 bases between them. In nucleotides, the CDR3 is TGTGCCAGCAGCCAAGATATGGAGACCCAGTACTTC. Its translation: CASSQDMETQYF.

The chain is built from TRBV19 and TRBJ1-3; D not certain. Germline V gives CDR1 LNHDA, CDR2 SQIVND (reference sequence). V lost 4 bases and J lost 0, with 13 bases in between. The CDR3 extends over 16 amino acids. The DNA of the CDR3 is TGTGCCAGTAGTACCCTTGACGGGAGCTCTGGAAACACCATATATTTT. Encoded protein: CASSTLDGSSGNTIYF.

The rearrangement uses TRBV7-2 and TRBJ2-2; 9 nucleotides match TRBD2. This CDR3 contains 18 residues. V lost 4 bases, J lost 4 bases, and 13 bases stayed unmatched. The germline V gene has CDR1 SGHTA and CDR2 FQGNSA. The CDR3 loop is CASSSPVGRGGRTGELFF. The DNA of the CDR3 is TGTGCCAGCAGCTCCCCGGTGGGGCGGGGGGGGCGCACCGGGGAGCTGTTTTTT.

The genes are TRBV3-1 (or the pseudogene TRBV3-2) and TRBJ2-7; tentative D call: TRBD1 (5 bases). The length of the CDR3 is 16 residues. Germline V gene lookup returns CDR1 LGHDT and CDR2 YNNKEL (reference sequence). Trimming left V 0 bases short and J 0 bases short, with 12 bases between. CDR3 in amino acids: CASSQEGQGNSYEQYF. The CDR3 DNA reads TGTGCCAGCAGCCAAGAGGGGCAGGGCAACTCCTACGAGCAGTACTTC.

The chain combines TRBV5-6 with TRBJ1-5; TRBD1 aligns across 8 bases. Unmatched junction bases numbered 8, after V lost 0 bases and J lost 0 bases. The V gene's germline CDR1 is SGHDT and CDR2 YYEEEE. This CDR3 region has 18 residues. The CDR3 region is CASSLGQGTFLSNQPQHF. The CDR3 coding sequence is TGTGCCAGCAGCTTGGGACAGGGGACTTTTCTTAGCAATCAGCCCCAGCATTTT.

This clone was counted a single time. The chain uses TRBV3-1 (or the pseudogene TRBV3-2) and TRBJ2-3; perhaps TRBD2 as D (6 bases). CDR1 is LGHDT, CDR2 YNNKEL, per germline (reference sequence). The ends were cut back, 6 bases at V and 5 bases at J, with 21 bases in the middle. This CDR3 has 16 amino acids. Here the CDR3 DNA reads TGTGCCAGCAGTCCACGCAGCCGGGACTCCGAAGATACGCAGTATTTT. Residues: CASSPRSRDSEDTQYF.

The gene calls are TRBV29-1 and TRBJ2-5; 7 nucleotides line up with TRBD1. Germline values: CDR1 SQVTM, CDR2 ANQGSEA. CDR3 length: 15 amino acids. Unmatched junction bases numbered 11, after V lost 4 bases and J lost 3 bases. The CDR3 sequence is CSVAVAGTAKETQYF. For the CDR3, the DNA is TGCAGCGTTGCGGTGGCAGGGACAGCGAAAGAGACCCAGTACTTC.

The V and J genes are TRBV7-8 and TRBJ1-1; D uncertain. Germline V gene lookup returns CDR1 SGHVS and CDR2 FQNEAQ. Trimming stripped 5 bases from V and 2 bases from J, with 9 bases between. This CDR3 is 13 amino acids long. The CDR3, as DNA: TGTGCCAGCAGCCCCGGCGGTAACACTGAAGCTTTCTTT. Translating gives CASSPGGNTEAFF.

This clone turned up a few times. The chain is built from TRBV28 and TRBJ2-7, with 8 bases identical to TRBD1. J gave up 0 bases and V 3 bases, and 4 bases lay outside the gene matches. Germline V gene data show CDR1 as MDHEN and CDR2 as SYDVKM. The CDR3 sequence is 15 residues long. The CDR3 here is CASSLATGDSYEQYF. The CDR3 DNA reads TGTGCCAGCAGTTTGGCGACAGGGGACTCCTACGAGCAGTACTTC.

This chain connects TRBV7-8 to TRBJ1-1, with 10 bases matching TRBD1. Germline trimming cut 5 bases from V and 1 base from J; bases unmatched to any gene: 4. The CDR3 has 15 residues. Germline assignment: CDR1 SGHVS and CDR2 FQNEAQ. CDR3 region: CASSARTGGNTEAFF. CDR3 in DNA: TGTGCCAGCAGCGCTAGGACAGGGGGGAACACTGAAGCTTTCTTT.

V usage is TRBV5-1 and J usage is TRBJ2-2; 7 bases line up with TRBD1. Unmatched junction bases numbered 7, after V lost 2 bases and J lost 6 bases. This CDR3 region has 15 residues. Germline CDR1 and CDR2: SGHRS and YFSETQ. This chain's CDR3 is CASSLDRVGSGELFF. The CDR3 DNA follows: TGCGCCAGCAGCTTAGACAGGGTCGGATCCGGGGAGCTGTTTTTT.

This rearrangement joins TRBV12-3 or TRBV12-4 to TRBJ2-3; weak D call: TRBD2 (7 bases). Trimming cost V 6 bases and J 14 bases, with 15 bases left between them. The CDR3 is 11 residues long. CDR3 coding DNA: TGTGCCAGCAGCACGGGGGGACAAACGTATTTT. Protein: CASSTGGQTYF.

This clone was recorded only once. The CDR3 sequence is CASSIYSGASYEQYF. Written as DNA, the CDR3 is TGTGCCAGCAGCATTTATAGCGGGGCCTCCTACGAGCAGTACTTC. The V call is TRBV7-8, the J call TRBJ2-7; 8 bases match TRBD2. The V segment lost 5 bases and the J segment 0 bases; nucleotides outside the gene matches: 6. Germline V CDR1 and CDR2: SGHVS, FQNEAQ. This CDR3 region has 15 residues.

This rearrangement joins TRBV21-1 to TRBJ1-4; TRBD1, the table's D call, was not compared with the DNA. TRBV21-1 is given as a pseudogene. The CDR3 consists of 16 residues. CDR3 residues: CARLGDRGLFDEKLFF. CDR3 nucleotide sequence: TGTGCCCGTCTCGGGGACAGGGGGCTGTTCGATGAAAAACTGTTTTTT.

The chain employs TRBV7-2 and TRBJ2-5; possible D gene TRBD1, 6 bases. The germline CDR1 and CDR2 sequences are SGHTA and FQGNSA. This CDR3 region has 13 residues. V was shortened by 7 bases and J by 4 bases, with 13 bases between the two germline ends. CDR3 DNA: TGTGCCAGCACACCACAGGGTATAGAGACCCAGTACTTC. The encoded protein is CASTPQGIETQYF.

This rearrangement joins TRBV7-2 to TRBJ2-2; D might be TRBD2 (6 bases). The ends were cut back, 5 bases at V and 0 bases at J, with 13 bases in the middle. The CDR3 contains 16 residues. Per germline, CDR1 SGHTA and CDR2 FQGNSA. CDR3 loop: CASSPWGVSNTGELFF. CDR3 in DNA: TGTGCCAGCAGCCCCTGGGGGGTGTCGAACACCGGGGAGCTGTTTTTT.

The chain recombines TRBV18 with TRBJ1-2; D perhaps matches TRBD1 (5 bases). In germline, CDR1 is KGHSH, CDR2 LQKENI. V shed 1 base and J shed 3 bases, with 9 bases lying between them. The CDR3 is 14 amino acids. DNA of the CDR3: TGTGCCAGCTCACCACGAGACAGAGACTATGGCTACACCTTC. Translation: CASSPRDRDYGYTF.

The rearrangement joins TRBV6-5 to TRBJ1-4; 9 nucleotides agree with TRBD1. Losses at the gene ends were 0 bases for V and 7 bases for J; bases not matched to a gene: 3. Germline loops: CDR1 MNHEY, CDR2 SVGAGI. The CDR3 loop spans 15 amino acids. DNA for the CDR3: TGTGCCAGCAGTTACTCGACAGGGGGTAGTGAAAAACTGTTTTTT. It is translated as CASSYSTGGSEKLFF.